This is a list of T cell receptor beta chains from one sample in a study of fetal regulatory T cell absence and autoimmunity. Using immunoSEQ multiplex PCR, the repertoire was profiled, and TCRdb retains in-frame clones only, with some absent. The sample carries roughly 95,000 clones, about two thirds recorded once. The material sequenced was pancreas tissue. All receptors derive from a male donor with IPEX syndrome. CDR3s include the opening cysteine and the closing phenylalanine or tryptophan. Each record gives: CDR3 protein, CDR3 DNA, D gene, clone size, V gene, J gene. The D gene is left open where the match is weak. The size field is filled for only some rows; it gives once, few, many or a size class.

CASRRPGRNSPLHF	TGTGCCAGTAGACGCCCGGGACGAAATTCACCCCTCCACTTT	.	.	TRBV19	TRBJ1-6
CASEQGSSSYNSPLHF	TGTGCCAGCGAACAGGGCTCTAGCTCCTATAATTCACCCCTCCACTTT	.	.	TRBV25-1	TRBJ1-6
CASSLSRGGRNEQYF	TGTGCCAGCAGTTTATCGAGGGGGGGCCGTAACGAGCAGTACTTC	.	.	TRBV27	TRBJ2-7
CASSFYSGGATSYEQYF	TGTGCCAGCAGCTTCTATAGCGGGGGGGCGACGTCCTACGAGCAGTACTTC	TRBD2	.	TRBV11-3	TRBJ2-7
CASSPDRMNTEAFF	TGTGCCAGCAGCCCTGACAGGATGAACACTGAAGCTTTCTTT	.	.	TRBV7-2	TRBJ1-1
CASSLSHGTGAYEQYF	TGTGCCAGCAGTTTATCTCACGGGACAGGCGCCTACGAGCAGTACTTC	TRBD1	.	TRBV27	TRBJ2-7
CATLRDRAHEQYF	TGTGCCACCCTAAGGGACAGGGCCCACGAGCAGTACTTC	TRBD1	few	TRBV10-3	TRBJ2-7
CASSLVAGGPGTQYF	TGTGCCAGCAGCTTAGTAGCGGGAGGGCCCGGTACGCAGTATTTT	TRBD2	.	TRBV7-9	TRBJ2-3
CASRTYSRGSNQPQHF	TGTGCCAGCCGGACCTATTCGCGCGGGAGCAATCAGCCCCAGCATTTT	.	.	TRBV6-6	TRBJ1-5
CASSLGRPDEQFF	TGTGCCAGCAGTTTAGGACGGCCCGATGAGCAGTTCTTC	.	.	TRBV28	TRBJ2-1
CASSRDSNQPQHF	TGTGCCAGTAGCCGGGACAGCAATCAGCCCCAGCATTTT	.	few	TRBV19	TRBJ1-5
CATRDSSYEQYF	TGTGCCACCCGGGACAGCTCCTACGAGCAGTACTTC	TRBD1	.	TRBV2	TRBJ2-7
CASSIDTQYF	TGTGCCAGTAGTATAGATACGCAGTATTTT	.	.	TRBV19	TRBJ2-3
CASGLGLAGPYEQYF	TGTGCTAGTGGTTTGGGACTAGCGGGCCCCTACGAGCAGTACTTC	TRBD2	.	TRBV12-5	TRBJ2-7
CAISEPYRSGELFF	TGTGCCATCAGTGAACCCTATAGATCCGGGGAGCTGTTTTTT	.	.	TRBV10-3	TRBJ2-2
CAILRDRGTDTQYF	TGTGCCATCTTACGGGACAGGGGCACAGATACGCAGTATTTT	TRBD1	.	TRBV6-5	TRBJ2-3
CASSQGGLAGRYGELFF	TGTGCCAGCAGCCAAGGGGGACTAGCGGGGAGGTACGGGGAGCTGTTTTTT	TRBD2	.	TRBV4-2	TRBJ2-2
CASSLSGSFYNEQFF	TGTGCCAGCAGTCTGAGCGGGAGTTTTTACAATGAGCAGTTCTTC	TRBD2	.	TRBV25-1	TRBJ2-1
CASSLARDTSGNTIYF	TGTGCCAGCAGTTTGGCCCGGGACACCTCTGGAAACACCATATATTTT	.	once	TRBV6-5	TRBJ1-3
CASSLAQDREGGYSNQPQHF	TGTGCCAGCAGCTTGGCTCAGGACAGGGAGGGGGGCTATAGCAATCAGCCCCAGCATTTT	TRBD1	.	TRBV5-4	TRBJ1-5
CASSKQGLAGGPNTGELFF	TGTGCCAGCAGCAAACAGGGACTAGCGGGAGGGCCGAACACCGGGGAGCTGTTTTTT	.	.	TRBV21-1	TRBJ2-2
CASSYLDEQFF	TGTGCCAGCAGTTACTTGGATGAGCAGTTCTTC	.	few	TRBV6-5	TRBJ2-1
CASSLLAGEQYF	TGTGCCAGCAGCCTCCTAGCGGGGGAGCAGTACTTC	TRBD2	once	TRBV27	TRBJ2-7
CASSQEDRGEKLFF	TGCGCCAGCAGCCAAGAAGACCGGGGTGAAAAACTGTTTTTT	.	few	TRBV4-3	TRBJ1-4
CAIRRDRVKTQYF	TGTGCCATCAGAAGGGACAGGGTGAAGACCCAGTACTTC	TRBD1	.	TRBV10-3	TRBJ2-5
CASSSQTPFPYNEQFF	TGTGCCAGCAGCTCCCAGACTCCCTTTCCCTACAATGAGCAGTTCTTC	.	.	TRBV9	TRBJ2-1
CASSEYGRDQETQYF	TGTGCCAGCAGTGAATACGGGAGAGACCAAGAGACCCAGTACTTC	.	.	TRBV2	TRBJ2-5
CASSPDGVRGTEAFF	TGCGCCAGCAGCCCGGACGGGGTAAGAGGCACTGAAGCTTTCTTT	.	.	TRBV4-3	TRBJ1-1
CASSLWGGGDSPLHF	TGTGCCAGCAGTTTATGGGGGGGAGGGGATTCACCCCTCCACTTT	.	.	TRBV27	TRBJ1-6
CASSLGQRYGYTF	TGCGCCAGCAGCTTGGGGCAGCGCTATGGCTACACCTTC	.	.	TRBV5-1	TRBJ1-2
CASSRAGQGVDREQFF	TGCGCCAGCAGCCGAGCTGGACAGGGGGTAGACAGAGAGCAGTTCTTC	TRBD1	once	TRBV4-1	TRBJ2-1
CASYRDRWRGPYNEQFF	TGTGCCAGCTACCGGGACAGGTGGCGGGGCCCCTACAATGAGCAGTTCTTC	TRBD1	.	TRBV19	TRBJ2-1
CASSRTQGGSPYF	TGCGCCAGCAGCCGCACCCAGGGAGGGAGCCCCTATTTT	TRBD2	.	TRBV4-3	TRBJ2-3
CASSPPRRQETQYF	TGTGCCAGCAGTCCCCCGAGGAGACAAGAGACCCAGTACTTC	.	.	TRBV28	TRBJ2-5
CASSRRQGAMGYEQYF	TGTGCCAGCAGCCGCCGACAGGGGGCAATGGGATACGAGCAGTACTTC	TRBD1	.	TRBV11-2	TRBJ2-7
CASSLLSSGSSSLGDEQFF	TGTGCCAGCAGCTTATTGTCTAGCGGGAGCTCTTCTTTAGGCGATGAGCAGTTCTTC	TRBD2	.	TRBV13	TRBJ2-1
CASSDPGLGGSYEQYF	TGTGCCAGCAGTGACCCGGGACTAGGAGGCTCCTACGAGCAGTACTTC	TRBD2	.	TRBV25-1	TRBJ2-7
CASNNRRVGGELFF	TGTGCCAGCAATAACCGGAGGGTGGGCGGGGAGCTGTTTTTT	.	.	TRBV7-2	TRBJ2-2
CASSLRQGADIQYF	TGTGCCAGCAGCTTAAGGCAGGGGGCAGACATTCAGTACTTC	TRBD1	.	TRBV5-6	TRBJ2-4
CATSEGKNIQYF	TGTGCCACATCAGAAGGCAAAAACATTCAGTACTTC	.	few	TRBV6-5	TRBJ2-4
CASSRTGTSGKNEQYF	TGTGCCAGCAGTAGAACCGGGACTAGCGGGAAGAACGAGCAGTACTTC	TRBD2	.	TRBV2	TRBJ2-7
CASSPHPYEQYF	TGTGCCAGCAGCCCCCATCCCTACGAGCAGTACTTC	.	many	TRBV11-3	TRBJ2-7
CASSAAETQYF	TGCGCCAGCAGCGCCGCGGAGACCCAGTACTTC	.	few	TRBV5-1	TRBJ2-5
CASSLELGSAFF	TGTGCCAGCAGCTTGGAGTTGGGGTCTGCTTTCTTT	.	.	TRBV5-4	TRBJ1-1
CASSLLAGQETQYF	TGTGCCAGCAGTTTACTAGCGGGGCAAGAGACCCAGTACTTC	TRBD2	few	TRBV7-9	TRBJ2-5
CASSLDGGGSYNEQFF	TGTGCCAGCAGCTTGGACGGGGGGGGCTCCTACAATGAGCAGTTCTTC	TRBD2	.	TRBV5-4	TRBJ2-1
CASSDPGQGNHEQFF	TGTGCCAGCAGTGATCCGGGACAGGGGAACCATGAGCAGTTCTTC	TRBD1	once	TRBV2	TRBJ2-1
CASSTDTLSGNTIYF	TGTGCCAGCAGCACGGACACCCTCTCTGGAAACACCATATATTTT	.	.	TRBV13	TRBJ1-3
CASSFGFFTGIQETQYF	TGCGCCAGCAGCTTTGGATTTTTTACAGGTATCCAAGAGACCCAGTACTTC	.	.	TRBV5-1	TRBJ2-5